The entry that follows covers one T cell receptor (beta chain) sequence. Per the authors' pipeline: Scientists estimated how many nucleated cells there were by amplifying reference gene primers. Assay: immunoSEQ multiplex PCR; the TCRdb copy retains only in-frame clones and omits some. The V and J calls and the clone size are those of that table, but D and trimming were determined from the DNA. The data hold under 150,000 clones, with 88% observed a single time. The sample comes from a study of blood T cell repertoires in COVID-19. Across the study: Acute and convalescent COVID-19 specimens originated in the United States, Italy and Spain. T cells, B-cell-depleted T cells, or PBMCs provided the cDNA or gDNA that served as material.

V was pared by 7 bases and J by 4 bases, with 4 bases of the junction left unmatched. There are 13 residues in the CDR3. CDR1 and CDR2 (germline): MNHEY, SMNVEV (reference sequence). The chain joins TRBV27 to TRBJ2-3, with 8 positions matching TRBD2. Sequencing input: peripheral blood. The receptor comes from a human donor in a cohort sampled during active COVID-19. Written as DNA, the CDR3 is TGTGCCAGCACCTCGGGGGGGGCAGATACGCAGTATTTT. It codes for CASTSGGADTQYF.